The rows below give T cell receptor beta chains drawn from one sample of a study of a mutant IDH1 vaccine in newly diagnosed glioma. These receptors' antigens are unknown. TCRdb's copy holds only in-frame clones and misses some; the assay was immunoSEQ multiplex PCR. The sample holds roughly 43,000 clones, roughly 84% seen once. This sample comprised PBMCs, obtained from a glioma patient whose treatment included an IDH1 peptide vaccine. These receptors were obtained from a woman aged 18-35 years with glioma. Some clones in this sample may be carry-over from other donors' samples. Each CDR3 is given with its conserved first and last residue.

v_gene,j_gene,CDR3aa
TRBV5-1,TRBJ1-4,CASSFFGQGIATNEKLFF
TRBV4-3,TRBJ2-7,CASSQGTGGLGEQYF
TRBV19,TRBJ1-2,CASSIERYGYTF
TRBV5-4,TRBJ2-7,CASREGNTYEQYF
TRBV27,TRBJ1-1,CASSLYRMNTEAFF
TRBV16,TRBJ1-1,CASSLQANAEAFF
TRBV5-1,TRBJ1-2,CASGKEAPGDGYTF
TRBV9,TRBJ2-4,CASSVGPSGVQNIQYF
TRBV13,TRBJ2-2,CASSWRARGGSNTGELFF
TRBV5-1,TRBJ2-7,CASSLAPGLADEQYF
TRBV5-1,TRBJ1-1,CASSLVSGGTEAFF
TRBV14,TRBJ1-6,CASSQRGISSPLHF
TRBV10-1,TRBJ2-6,CASSDIGRGPGANVLTF
TRBV10-1,TRBJ1-1,CASSDTWF
TRBV6-1,TRBJ1-1,CASSEATGAGKRTEAFF
TRBV7-2,TRBJ1-2,CASSFYGQVGYGYTF
TRBV7-9,TRBJ1-1,CASSSQGPRGNTEAFF
TRBV6-5,TRBJ2-2,CASSPRGRTGELFF
TRBV19,TRBJ1-1,CASSISTGPMNTEAFF
TRBV7-9,TRBJ2-7,CASSLGGLLYEQYF
TRBV19,TRBJ1-1,CASKVITGLRAFF
TRBV9,TRBJ1-3,CASSFPREGTAGNTIYF
TRBV13,TRBJ2-7,CASSLVGTSGSYEQYF
TRBV10-1,TRBJ1-4,CAGRADEKLFF
TRBV2,TRBJ1-2,CASSEKNGYGYTF
TRBV14,TRBJ2-7,CASSSDREQYF
TRBV6-1,TRBJ2-5,CASGPGSGARETQYF